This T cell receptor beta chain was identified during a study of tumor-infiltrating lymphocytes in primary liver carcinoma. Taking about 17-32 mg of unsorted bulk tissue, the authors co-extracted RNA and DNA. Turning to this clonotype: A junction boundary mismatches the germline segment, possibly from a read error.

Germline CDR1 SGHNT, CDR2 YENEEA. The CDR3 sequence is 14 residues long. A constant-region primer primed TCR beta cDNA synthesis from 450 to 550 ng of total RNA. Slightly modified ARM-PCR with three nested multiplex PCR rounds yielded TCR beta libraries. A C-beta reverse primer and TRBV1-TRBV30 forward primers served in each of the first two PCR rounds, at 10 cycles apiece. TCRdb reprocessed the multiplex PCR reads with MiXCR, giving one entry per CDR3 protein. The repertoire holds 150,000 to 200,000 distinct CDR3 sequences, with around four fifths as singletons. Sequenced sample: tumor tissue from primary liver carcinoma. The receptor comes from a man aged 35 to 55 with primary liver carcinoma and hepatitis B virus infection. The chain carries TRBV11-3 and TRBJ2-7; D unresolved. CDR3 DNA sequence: TGTGCCAGCAGCTTAGGAACGAGCACATACGAACAGTACTTC. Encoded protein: CASSLGTSTYEQYF.